This T cell receptor (beta chain) stems from a study of cytomegalovirus exposure and HLA in healthy donors. In the study overall: Sequencing of about 179 million T cells in an earlier analysis found 95 million to 120 million unique TCR beta sequences. Study results and limitations: Information on immune exposure was restricted to one variable (CMV serostatus).

The PCR contained 60 Vbeta and 13 Jbeta primers. In the authors' methods: An analysis performed later counted 60 million to 90 million unique TCR beta chains (approximately 10 million of them shared). Profiling relied on immunoSEQ multiplex PCR, and the TCRdb table lists in-frame clones only, not all of them. V and J calls and clone size are copied from that table; D and trimming were computed from the DNA. The table lists 150,000 or so clones, more than 75% of them singletons. Of note for this clone: Its antigen is still unknown.

This CDR3 is built from 16 residues. Germline V CDR1 and CDR2: SGHRS, YFSETQ. Trimming at V came to 1 base and at J to 5 bases, leaving 7 bases not matched to a gene. The sample was PBMCs. The chain couples TRBV5-1 to TRBJ2-1, with 9 bases that match TRBD2. The origin of this receptor is a young man in good health and CMV-seropositive. Written as DNA, the CDR3 is TGCGCCAGCAGCTTGATCGCGACTAGCGGACACAATGAGCAGTTCTTC. Encoded protein: CASSLIATSGHNEQFF.